This T cell receptor (beta chain) was sequenced for a study of T cells expressing NK-cell markers. Overall study context: The TCR beta repertoires were obtained from sorted CD3+CD56+NKG2C+, CD3+CD56+NKG2C- and CD3+CD56-NKG2C+ T cells. Eight donors were sequenced, seven testing HCMV-seropositive and one testing seronegative. Study-level findings and limits: These clonotypes also led the CD3+CD56-NKG2C+ fraction in a handful of donors.

TCR beta cDNA was made by 5'RACE template switching with UMIs. Reprocessing the 5' RACE reads, TCRdb reports a single entry for every CDR3 protein and omits DNA. This sample's clone table lists around 550,000 distinct CDR3 sequences. Germline CDR1 ENHRY, CDR2 SYGVKD. There are 15 residues in the CDR3. On this clonotype: What it binds is not known.

This receptor was taken from a man aged 18-30 years in good health. The specimen was blood T cells: a sorted CD56 or NKG2C T cell subset, CD4+ or CD8+ T cells, or bulk PBMC T cells (not recorded which). The rearrangement uses TRBV10-3 and TRBJ2-3; TCRdb outputs TRBD2, but without DNA this stays unchecked. CDR3 residues: CAISELGGLADTQYF.